These T cell receptor beta chains were read from a single sample in a study of memory CD4+ T cells and cytomegalovirus serostatus. Generated by immunoSEQ multiplex PCR, the TCRdb table keeps only in-frame clones and is missing some. The top ten hold approximately 4% of the sample, which has about 92,000 clones, about 80% seen once. Sample: memory CD4+ T cells from blood. The receptors were gathered from an adult in good health and CMV-seropositive. CDR3s include the opening cysteine and the closing phenylalanine or tryptophan. D genes are given only for firm matches. Size tells how often a clone was seen (once, few, many) or the class of an expanded clone, and some rows leave it out.

v_call: TRBV28; clone_size: NA; cdr3_length: 13; d_call: NA; j_call: TRBJ2-2; cdr3_nt: TGTGCCAGCAGCCACGAAAGCACCGGGGAGCTGTTTTTT; cdr3_aa: CASSHESTGELFF
v_call: TRBV2; clone_size: few; cdr3_length: 13; d_call: NA; j_call: TRBJ1-1; cdr3_nt: TGTGCCAGCGGTTTGGGGGCAGGCACTGAAGCTTTCTTT; cdr3_aa: CASGLGAGTEAFF
v_call: TRBV7-9; clone_size: NA; cdr3_length: 13; d_call: NA; j_call: TRBJ2-5; cdr3_nt: TGTGCCAGCAGCCCCACACCTGGTGAGACCCAGTACTTC; cdr3_aa: CASSPTPGETQYF
v_call: TRBV10-3; clone_size: NA; cdr3_length: 13; d_call: NA; j_call: TRBJ1-2; cdr3_nt: TGTGCCATCAGGGGACATACAAACTATGGCTACACCTTC; cdr3_aa: CAIRGHTNYGYTF
v_call: TRBV18; clone_size: NA; cdr3_length: 19; d_call: TRBD2; j_call: TRBJ2-2; cdr3_nt: TGTGCCAGCTCAAACGTAGCTCTAGCGGGAGGAGCGAACACCGGGGAGCTGTTTTTT; cdr3_aa: CASSNVALAGGANTGELFF
v_call: TRBV6-1; clone_size: NA; cdr3_length: 15; d_call: TRBD2; j_call: TRBJ2-3; cdr3_nt: TGTGCCAGCAGTGAACTAGCGGGAGGCCCAGATACGCAGTATTTT; cdr3_aa: CASSELAGGPDTQYF
v_call: TRBV6-1; clone_size: NA; cdr3_length: 15; d_call: NA; j_call: TRBJ2-4; cdr3_nt: TGTGCCAGCAGTGACCAGACTAGTAGGGGAAACATTCAGTACTTC; cdr3_aa: CASSDQTSRGNIQYF
v_call: TRBV2; clone_size: few; cdr3_length: 15; d_call: NA; j_call: TRBJ1-5; cdr3_nt: TGTGCCAGCTCCAGGGAGGGCGGCGGGAATCAGCCCCAGCATTTT; cdr3_aa: CASSREGGGNQPQHF
v_call: TRBV18; clone_size: NA; cdr3_length: 13; d_call: NA; j_call: TRBJ1-4; cdr3_nt: TGTGCCAGCTCACCATCTTACGAAGAAAAACTGTTTTTT; cdr3_aa: CASSPSYEEKLFF
v_call: TRBV15; clone_size: NA; cdr3_length: 13; d_call: NA; j_call: TRBJ1-4; cdr3_nt: TGTGCCACCAGCCCCCGGGCTGAGGGGAAACTGTTTTTT; cdr3_aa: CATSPRAEGKLFF
v_call: TRBV7-9; clone_size: NA; cdr3_length: 13; d_call: NA; j_call: TRBJ1-2; cdr3_nt: TGTGCCAGCAGCCCCGACAGGCGGGCTGGCTACACCTTC; cdr3_aa: CASSPDRRAGYTF
v_call: TRBV29-1; clone_size: NA; cdr3_length: 14; d_call: TRBD2; j_call: TRBJ2-1; cdr3_nt: TGCAGCGTTTGGACTAGCGGGAGCTACAATGAGCAGTTCTTC; cdr3_aa: CSVWTSGSYNEQFF
v_call: TRBV7-2; clone_size: NA; cdr3_length: 16; d_call: NA; j_call: TRBJ1-2; cdr3_nt: TGTGCCAGCAGCTTAGGAGGGCAGGGAGTAGACTATGGCTACACCTTC; cdr3_aa: CASSLGGQGVDYGYTF
v_call: TRBV7-9; clone_size: NA; cdr3_length: 16; d_call: TRBD2; j_call: TRBJ2-7; cdr3_nt: TGTGCCAGCAGCTCCCGACTAGCGGGAGGGAAATACGAGCAGTACTTC; cdr3_aa: CASSSRLAGGKYEQYF
v_call: TRBV5-1; clone_size: NA; cdr3_length: 13; d_call: NA; j_call: TRBJ2-6; cdr3_nt: TGCGCCAGCAGTGACGGTGCGGCCAACGTCCTGACTTTC; cdr3_aa: CASSDGAANVLTF
v_call: TRBV7-8; clone_size: NA; cdr3_length: 13; d_call: NA; j_call: TRBJ2-3; cdr3_nt: TGTGCCAGCAGCCATACTAGCACAGATACGCAGTATTTT; cdr3_aa: CASSHTSTDTQYF
v_call: TRBV28; clone_size: NA; cdr3_length: 13; d_call: NA; j_call: TRBJ1-5; cdr3_nt: TGTGCCAGCCAGCAGTATAGCAATCAGCCCCAGCATTTT; cdr3_aa: CASQQYSNQPQHF
v_call: TRBV4-1; clone_size: few; cdr3_length: 14; d_call: TRBD1; j_call: TRBJ2-4; cdr3_nt: TGCGCCAGCAGCGTCCAGGGGGTGCAAGGCATTCAGTACTTC; cdr3_aa: CASSVQGVQGIQYF
v_call: TRBV7-2; clone_size: NA; cdr3_length: 15; d_call: NA; j_call: TRBJ2-7; cdr3_nt: TGTGCCAGCAGCTTAGCGGTAGCGGAGACCTACGAGCAGTACTTC; cdr3_aa: CASSLAVAETYEQYF
v_call: TRBV5-6; clone_size: NA; cdr3_length: 13; d_call: NA; j_call: TRBJ2-1; cdr3_nt: TGTGCCAGCAGCTACCGGGACAAAATAATCTGGTTCTTC; cdr3_aa: CASSYRDKIIWFF
v_call: TRBV18; clone_size: NA; cdr3_length: 16; d_call: TRBD1; j_call: TRBJ1-3; cdr3_nt: TGTGCCAGCTCACTTAGGCCGGGACAGGGGACGGACACCATATATTTT; cdr3_aa: CASSLRPGQGTDTIYF
v_call: TRBV7-7; clone_size: NA; cdr3_length: 14; d_call: TRBD2; j_call: TRBJ2-5; cdr3_nt: TGTGCTAGCAGCTTAGGGACTAGCGAAAAGACCCAGTACTTC; cdr3_aa: CASSLGTSEKTQYF